These T cell receptor beta chains were read from a single sample in a study of blood T cell repertoires in COVID-19. TCRdb's copy holds only in-frame clones and misses some; the assay was immunoSEQ multiplex PCR. The top ten hold about 5% of the sample, which has more than 100,000 clones, under 90% seen once. The sample was peripheral blood. These receptors came from a woman in her seventies with acute or convalescent COVID-19. CDR3s include the opening cysteine and the closing phenylalanine or tryptophan. The D gene is left open where the match is weak. Part of the rows lack a size; the others show once, few, many or a class for expanded clones.

d_call	clone_size	j_call	v_call	cdr3_aa	cdr3_nt
-	once	TRBJ1-6	TRBV4-3	CASSPMHGSDSPLHF	TGCGCCAGCAGCCCCATGCACGGCAGCGATTCACCCCTCCACTTT
-	-	TRBJ1-2	TRBV4-3	CASSQDPRTGDGYTF	TGCGCCAGCAGCCAAGATCCCCGCACAGGCGATGGCTACACCTTC
TRBD2	-	TRBJ2-1	TRBV18	CASSPDGLAGTVEQFF	TGTGCCAGCTCGCCCGACGGACTAGCGGGGACGGTTGAGCAGTTCTTC
TRBD1	-	TRBJ2-3	TRBV5-1	CASSLGTGTSTDTQYF	TGCGCCAGCAGCCTAGGGACAGGTACTAGCACAGATACGCAGTATTTT
TRBD1	-	TRBJ1-3	TRBV7-9	CASSLAWTGRSGNTIYF	TGTGCCAGCAGCTTAGCCTGGACAGGCCGCTCTGGAAACACCATATATTTT
-	-	TRBJ2-7	TRBV5-5	CASSFGQGMHEQYF	TGTGCCAGCAGCTTTGGGCAGGGTATGCACGAGCAGTACTTC
TRBD1	-	TRBJ1-2	TRBV27	CASRQGNNYGYTF	TGTGCCAGCAGACAGGGGAACAACTATGGCTACACCTTC
-	few	TRBJ2-1	TRBV2	CASSESRGAGGEQFF	TGTGCCAGCAGTGAATCCCGGGGGGCAGGAGGGGAGCAGTTCTTC
-	-	TRBJ2-3	TRBV7-3	CASSSRQATSTDTQYF	TGTGCCAGCAGCTCTAGACAGGCGACTAGCACAGATACGCAGTATTTT
-	few	TRBJ1-1	TRBV2	CASSVGLNTEAFF	TGTGCCAGCAGTGTTGGGCTAAACACTGAAGCTTTCTTT
-	-	TRBJ1-1	TRBV6-5	CASSYLQGNAEAFF	TGTGCCAGCAGTTACCTACAGGGCAACGCTGAAGCTTTCTTT
TRBD1	-	TRBJ2-7	TRBV11-3	CASSLRRQGGYEQYF	TGTGCCAGCAGCTTACGGCGACAGGGGGGCTACGAGCAGTACTTC
-	-	TRBJ2-2	TRBV3-1/TRBV3-2	CASSHAAYRSITGELFF	TGTGCCAGCAGCCACGCCGCCTACAGATCCATCACCGGGGAGCTGTTTTTT
-	-	TRBJ1-5	TRBV6-5	CASSYEYSNQPQHF	TGTGCCAGCAGTTACGAGTATAGCAATCAGCCCCAGCATTTT
-	-	TRBJ2-5	TRBV11-2	CASSPGLEETQYF	TGTGCCAGCAGCCCGGGACTCGAAGAGACCCAGTACTTC
-	-	TRBJ2-2	TRBV7-7	CASSPGQTNTGELFF	TGTGCCAGCAGTCCTGGACAGACAAACACCGGGGAGCTGTTTTTT
TRBD1	-	TRBJ1-2	TRBV27	CASSTGTGAYGYTF	TGTGCCAGCAGCACTGGGACAGGGGCCTATGGCTACACCTTC
-	-	TRBJ1-5	TRBV7-9	CASSLGGGQPQHF	TGTGCCAGCAGCTTAGGGGGGGGCCAGCCCCAGCATTTT
-	-	TRBJ1-5	TRBV7-2	CASSSRFRDTQPQHF	TGTGCCAGCAGCTCGAGATTCAGGGATACTCAGCCCCAGCATTTT
TRBD1	few	TRBJ1-2	TRBV6-2/TRBV6-3	CASSFSGTGLYTF	TGTGCCAGCAGTTTTTCCGGGACAGGCCTCTACACCTTC
-	-	TRBJ1-3	TRBV18	CASSPATGTGLDTIYF	TGTGCCAGCTCACCTGCGACAGGAACAGGATTGGACACCATATATTTT
-	few	TRBJ1-2	TRBV18	CASSPGAVLYGYTF	TGTGCCAGCTCACCTGGGGCAGTACTCTATGGCTACACCTTC
-	-	TRBJ1-1	TRBV29-1	CSVAGTQGGTEAFF	TGCAGCGTAGCCGGGACACAGGGAGGGACTGAAGCTTTCTTT
-	-	TRBJ2-3	TRBV4-1	CASASVLADTQYF	TGCGCATCGGCTAGCGTCCTTGCAGATACGCAGTATTTT
-	once	TRBJ1-1	TRBV19	CASSTAGSNTEAFF	TGTGCCAGTAGCACCGCAGGTTCGAACACTGAAGCTTTCTTT
-	-	TRBJ2-2	TRBV5-8	CASSLEGAGELFF	TGTGCCAGCAGCTTGGAGGGGGCCGGGGAGCTGTTTTTT
TRBD1	-	TRBJ1-2	TRBV18	CASSTGQTNYGYTF	TGTGCCAGCTCAACGGGACAGACTAACTATGGCTACACCTTC
TRBD1	few	TRBJ2-2	TRBV10-2	CASRSGTVDTGELFF	TGCGCCAGCAGGTCCGGGACAGTGGACACCGGGGAGCTGTTTTTT
-	few	TRBJ2-7	TRBV12-3/TRBV12-4	CASGLRLYEQYF	TGTGCCAGCGGCTTGAGACTGTACGAGCAGTACTTC
-	-	TRBJ2-2	TRBV7-2	CASSPQISTGELFF	TGTGCCAGCAGCCCACAGATTTCCACCGGGGAGCTGTTTTTT
-	-	TRBJ1-2	TRBV7-9	CASSFPGGYGYTF	TGTGCCAGCAGCTTCCCGGGTGGCTATGGCTACACCTTC
TRBD1	-	TRBJ1-2	TRBV6-6	CASKGQGLYGYTF	TGTGCCAGCAAGGGACAGGGACTCTATGGCTACACCTTC
-	-	TRBJ1-6	TRBV5-4	CASSGRSDNSPLHF	TGTGCCAGCAGCGGCAGGTCTGACAATTCACCCCTCCACTTT
-	-	TRBJ2-1	TRBV12-3/TRBV12-4	CASTPSSNNEQFF	TGTGCCAGCACCCCTAGCTCCAACAATGAGCAGTTCTTC
-	-	TRBJ1-3	TRBV6-5	CASRPSRGSGNTIYF	TGTGCCAGCAGACCATCCCGGGGCTCTGGAAACACCATATATTTT
-	-	TRBJ1-3	TRBV7-6	CASSLVAGSAGPIYF	TGTGCCAGCAGCTTGGTCGCGGGCTCCGCTGGACCCATATATTTT
TRBD1	few	TRBJ1-2	TRBV7-8	CASSLDRGRRYGYTF	TGTGCCAGCAGCTTAGACAGGGGACGGCGGTATGGCTACACCTTC
TRBD1	medium-sized	TRBJ1-4	TRBV4-2	CASSQVTGTGGEKLFF	TGTGCCAGCAGCCAAGTTACGGGGACAGGGGGCGAAAAACTGTTTTTT
-	-	TRBJ1-2	TRBV18	CASSPVGDGYTF	TGTGCCAGCTCACCCGTAGGGGATGGCTACACCTTC
-	-	TRBJ1-5	TRBV19	CASSIVGGSGNQPQHF	TGTGCCAGTAGTATAGTCGGAGGGTCGGGCAATCAGCCCCAGCATTTT
TRBD1	once	TRBJ2-3	TRBV7-9	CASSLAGRGLSSDTQYF	TGTGCCAGCAGCTTAGCGGGCAGGGGGCTAAGTTCAGATACGCAGTATTTT
-	-	TRBJ2-1	TRBV7-2	CASSLGIALDEQFF	TGTGCCAGCAGCTTAGGGATAGCATTAGATGAGCAGTTCTTC
-	-	TRBJ1-4	TRBV7-9	CASSTGQWAEKLFF	TGTGCCAGCAGCACAGGACAGTGGGCCGAAAAACTGTTTTTT
-	-	TRBJ1-2	TRBV19	CASSIDPEVPTGGYTF	TGTGCCAGTAGTATAGATCCGGAGGTTCCCACTGGCGGCTACACCTTC
-	-	TRBJ1-2	TRBV25-1	CASSEQGNYGYTF	TGTGCCAGCAGTGAACAGGGGAACTATGGCTACACCTTC
-	-	TRBJ2-5	TRBV3-1/TRBV3-2	CASSQGGIGETQYF	TGTGCCAGCAGCCAAGGAGGGATCGGGGAGACCCAGTACTTC
TRBD2	-	TRBJ2-5	TRBV5-1	CASSLGPAGEETQYF	TGCGCCAGCAGCTTGGGCCCAGCGGGGGAGGAGACCCAGTACTTC
TRBD2	-	TRBJ2-1	TRBV10-1	CASSEKRGGRNEQFF	TGCGCCAGCAGTGAGAAGCGGGGGGGTCGAAATGAGCAGTTCTTC
-	-	TRBJ1-2	TRBV2	CASSGGLVGYTF	TGTGCCAGCAGTGGAGGTCTGGTCGGCTACACCTTC